This T cell receptor (beta chain) was observed in a study of cytomegalovirus exposure and HLA in healthy donors. About the research overall: Among the roughly 370 genotyped donors, more than 70% were placed in the Caucasian-associated ancestry cluster.

60 Vbeta and 13 Jbeta primers were used in PCR. Repertoires were generated with immunoSEQ multiplex PCR, while TCRdb's copy carries only in-frame clones and drops some. The table includes 95,000 to 150,000 clones, roughly four fifths detected once. In regard to this clone: Antigen unknown.

Study-wide results and caveats: In an earlier analysis, most TCR beta V segments were productive about 87% or about 30% of the time. Cytomegalovirus-associated status was assigned to 164 TCR beta chains.

The CDR3 consists of 16 residues. CDR1 is LNHNV and CDR2 is YYDKDF in the germline V gene (reference sequence). J gave up 4 bases and V 0 bases, and 5 bases lay outside the gene matches. This chain links TRBV15 with TRBJ1-2; 10 bases are shared with TRBD1. The TCR originated in a young man in good health and CMV-seronegative. Sequenced material: PBMCs. The CDR3 nucleotides read TGTGCCACCAGCAGAGAAGACAGGGGGCAATTCTATGGCTACACCTTC. Translation: CATSREDRGQFYGYTF.